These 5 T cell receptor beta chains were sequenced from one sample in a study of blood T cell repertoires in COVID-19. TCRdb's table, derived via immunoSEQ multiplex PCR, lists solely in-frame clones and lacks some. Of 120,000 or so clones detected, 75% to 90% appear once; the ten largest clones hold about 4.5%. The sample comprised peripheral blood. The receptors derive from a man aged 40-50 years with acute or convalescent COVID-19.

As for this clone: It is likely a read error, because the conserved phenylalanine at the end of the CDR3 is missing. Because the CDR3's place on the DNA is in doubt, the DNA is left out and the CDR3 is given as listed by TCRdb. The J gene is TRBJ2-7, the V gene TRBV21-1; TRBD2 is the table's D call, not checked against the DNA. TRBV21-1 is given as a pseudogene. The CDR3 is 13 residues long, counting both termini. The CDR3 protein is CASSKNRPVRVHL.

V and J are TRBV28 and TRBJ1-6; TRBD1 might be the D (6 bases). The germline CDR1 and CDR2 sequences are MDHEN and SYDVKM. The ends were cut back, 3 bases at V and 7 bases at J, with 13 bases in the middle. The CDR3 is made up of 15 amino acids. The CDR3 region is CASSFLQGSNSPLHF. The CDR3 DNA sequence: TGTGCCAGCAGTTTTCTCCAGGGGAGCAATTCACCCCTCCACTTT.

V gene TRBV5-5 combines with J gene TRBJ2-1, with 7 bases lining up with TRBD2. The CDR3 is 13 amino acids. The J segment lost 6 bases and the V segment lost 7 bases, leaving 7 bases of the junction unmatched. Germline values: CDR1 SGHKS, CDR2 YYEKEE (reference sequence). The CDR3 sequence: CASGLAETNEQFF. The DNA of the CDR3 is TGTGCCAGCGGGCTAGCGGAGACCAATGAGCAGTTCTTC.

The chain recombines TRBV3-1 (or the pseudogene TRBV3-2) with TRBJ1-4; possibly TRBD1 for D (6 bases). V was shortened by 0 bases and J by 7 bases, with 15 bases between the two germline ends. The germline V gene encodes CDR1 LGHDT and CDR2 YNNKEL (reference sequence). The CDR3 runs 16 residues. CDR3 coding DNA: TGTGCCAGCAGCCAAGAGGCCCTGCAGGGGACTGAAAAACTGTTTTTT. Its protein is CASSQEALQGTEKLFF.

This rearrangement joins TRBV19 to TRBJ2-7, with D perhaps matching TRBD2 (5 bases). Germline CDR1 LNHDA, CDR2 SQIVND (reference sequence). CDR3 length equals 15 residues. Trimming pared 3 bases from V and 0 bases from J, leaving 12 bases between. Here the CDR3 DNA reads TGTGCCAGTAGTATGGGTACGGGAAGCTCCTACGAGCAGTACTTC. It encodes CASSMGTGSSYEQYF.